A selection of T cell receptor beta chains follows, all from one sample in a study of T-cell reconstitution after alpha-beta-depleted transplantation in children. TCRdb recomputed calls from the PCR reads with MiXCR, one row per CDR3 protein. The sample includes approximately 240,000 distinct CDR3 sequences, around 9.6% seen only once; the top ten take roughly 6.2%. The input for sequencing was PBMCs from the stem cell graft donor, taken from the stem cell graft. The receptors derive from a human donor who donated a stem cell graft to a child with acute lymphoblastic leukemia. Each CDR3 is given with its conserved first and last residue. Each record gives: V gene, clone size, J gene, D gene, CDR3 protein, CDR3 DNA. The D gene is left open where the match is weak. Rows give clone size only sometimes, using once, few, many, or a class for an expanded clone.

TRBV5-6,NA,TRBJ1-2,NA,CASSGGPDYGYTF,TGTGCCAGCAGCGGGGGGCCGGACTATGGCTACACCTTC
TRBV10-2,many,TRBJ1-6,NA,CASRRGPGIGNSPLHF,TGCGCCAGCAGGAGGGGCCCAGGAATTGGCAATTCACCCCTCCACTTT
TRBV4-1,few,TRBJ2-5,TRBD2,CASSQSASGGAVETQYF,TGCGCCAGCAGCCAATCGGCTAGCGGGGGGGCCGTGGAGACCCAGTACTTC
TRBV4-2,many,TRBJ2-2,NA,CASSQDRYTGELFF,TGTGCCAGCAGCCAAGACAGATACACCGGGGAGCTGTTTTTT
TRBV29-1,many,TRBJ2-6,NA,CSVATDSGANVLTF,TGCAGCGTTGCTACAGACTCTGGGGCCAACGTCCTGACTTTC
TRBV12-3/TRBV12-4,few,TRBJ1-6,NA,CASSFGVGNSPLHF,TGTGCCAGCAGCTTTGGCGTGGGGAATTCACCCCTCCACTTT
TRBV28,many,TRBJ2-7,NA,CASSLGPGQNYEQYF,TGTGCCAGCAGTTTAGGTCCAGGACAGAATTACGAGCAGTACTTC
TRBV7-9,few,TRBJ2-3,NA,CASSRGTATDTQYF,TGTGCCAGCAGCCGCGGGACAGCCACAGATACGCAGTATTTT
TRBV12-3/TRBV12-4,few,TRBJ2-7,NA,CASSLGPGSSYEQYF,TGTGCCAGCAGTTTAGGGCCCGGGAGCTCCTACGAGCAGTACTTC
TRBV13,many,TRBJ2-1,NA,CASSPGWVDSYNEQFF,TGTGCCAGCAGCCCGGGTTGGGTGGACTCCTACAATGAGCAGTTCTTC
TRBV5-1,few,TRBJ2-2,NA,CASSGGDRDTGELFF,TGCGCCAGCAGCGGGGGGGACAGAGACACCGGGGAGCTGTTTTTT
TRBV20-1,many,TRBJ1-1,NA,CSARRTQNTEAFF,TGCAGTGCTAGGAGGACACAGAACACTGAAGCTTTCTTT
TRBV30,NA,TRBJ1-1,TRBD1,CAWKVTGGTEAFF,TGTGCCTGGAAAGTGACAGGGGGAACTGAAGCTTTCTTT
TRBV3-1,few,TRBJ2-3,NA,CASSQDEDHTQYF,TGTGCCAGCAGCCAAGATGAAGACCATACGCAGTATTTT
TRBV2,NA,TRBJ1-1,NA,CASSETLSGTEAFF,TGTGCCAGCAGTGAGACCCTGAGCGGCACTGAAGCTTTCTTT
TRBV7-9,many,TRBJ1-1,TRBD1,CASSPGTGRSTEAFF,TGTGCCAGCAGTCCCGGGACAGGGAGGAGCACTGAAGCTTTCTTT
TRBV6-5,NA,TRBJ1-5,NA,CASSYPRDSNQPQHF,TGTGCCAGCAGTTACCCCAGGGACAGCAATCAGCCCCAGCATTTT
TRBV7-2,NA,TRBJ1-2,TRBD1,CASSLGGQGFGYTF,TGTGCCAGCAGCTTAGGAGGACAGGGTTTTGGCTACACCTTC
TRBV11-3,NA,TRBJ2-5,TRBD1,CASSLGGQLQETQYF,TGTGCCAGCAGCTTAGGGGGACAGCTCCAAGAGACCCAGTACTTC
TRBV9,NA,TRBJ2-7,NA,CASSVDRGGVGEQYF,TGTGCCAGCAGCGTAGACCGGGGAGGAGTCGGGGAGCAGTACTTC
TRBV11-1,many,TRBJ2-3,TRBD2,CASSSGRDTSLETDTQYF,TGTGCCAGCAGCTCAGGGAGGGATACTAGCTTGGAAACAGATACGCAGTATTTT
TRBV6-4,NA,TRBJ2-7,TRBD1,CASSERQGDEQYF,TGTGCCAGCAGTGAGAGACAGGGGGACGAGCAGTACTTC
TRBV6-5,NA,TRBJ2-7,TRBD1,CASSSQYRDRSYEQYF,TGTGCCAGCAGTTCCCAATACCGGGACAGAAGCTACGAGCAGTACTTC
TRBV29-1,few,TRBJ1-2,NA,CSVLEGLDYGYTF,TGCAGCGTTCTTGAGGGACTCGACTATGGCTACACCTTC
TRBV5-1,NA,TRBJ1-1,NA,CASSHDGVMNTEAFF,TGCGCCAGCAGCCACGACGGAGTAATGAACACTGAAGCTTTCTTT
TRBV2,once,TRBJ2-5,NA,CASSGRQGSETQYF,TGTGCCAGCAGTGGCCGGCAGGGTTCCGAGACCCAGTACTTC
TRBV12-3/TRBV12-4,NA,TRBJ2-2,NA,CAGRAQEIGELFF,TGTGCCGGCCGAGCCCAGGAGATCGGGGAGCTGTTTTTT
TRBV27,NA,TRBJ1-1,TRBD1,CASSITTGVGTEAFF,TGTGCCAGCAGTATAACGACAGGGGTGGGCACTGAAGCTTTCTTT
TRBV7-2,few,TRBJ2-7,NA,CASSLGGPVSEQYF,TGTGCCAGCAGCTTAGGGGGACCCGTCAGCGAGCAGTACTTC
TRBV27,many,TRBJ2-3,NA,CASSPGAVSTDTQYF,TGTGCCAGCAGCCCCGGCGCAGTTAGCACAGATACGCAGTATTTT
TRBV7-2,NA,TRBJ1-5,NA,CASSFFGGQGNQPQHF,TGTGCCAGCAGCTTTTTCGGGGGTCAGGGCAATCAGCCCCAGCATTTT
TRBV5-1,few,TRBJ2-3,TRBD1,CASSVGQPRYTQYF,TGCGCCAGCAGCGTGGGACAGCCCAGATATACGCAGTATTTT
TRBV19,many,TRBJ1-1,NA,CASNIRQDAFF,TGTGCCAGTAACATAAGACAGGACGCTTTCTTT
TRBV12-3/TRBV12-4,NA,TRBJ2-7,NA,CASSLEPLISSYEQYF,TGTGCCAGCAGTTTAGAGCCTCTTATAAGCTCCTACGAGCAGTACTTC
TRBV7-7,NA,TRBJ2-1,NA,CASSLGPGRNNEQFF,TGTGCCAGCAGCCTTGGCCCCGGACGGAACAATGAGCAGTTCTTC
TRBV19,many,TRBJ2-7,NA,CASAGGTKNEQYF,TGTGCCAGCGCCGGGGGCACAAAAAACGAGCAGTACTTC